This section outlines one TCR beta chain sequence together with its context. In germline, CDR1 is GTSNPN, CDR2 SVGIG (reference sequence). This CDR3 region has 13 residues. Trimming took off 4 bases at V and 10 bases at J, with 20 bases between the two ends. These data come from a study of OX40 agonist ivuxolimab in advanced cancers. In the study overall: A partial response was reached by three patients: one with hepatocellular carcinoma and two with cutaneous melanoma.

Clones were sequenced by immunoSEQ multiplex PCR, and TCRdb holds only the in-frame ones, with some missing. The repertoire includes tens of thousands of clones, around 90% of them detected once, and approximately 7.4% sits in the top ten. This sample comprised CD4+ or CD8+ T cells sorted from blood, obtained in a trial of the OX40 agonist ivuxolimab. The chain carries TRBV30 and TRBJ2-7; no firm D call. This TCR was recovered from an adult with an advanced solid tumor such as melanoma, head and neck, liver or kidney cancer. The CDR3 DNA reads TGTGCCTGGAATCTAGAAGCAGGTGTGAGCCAGTACTTC. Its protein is CAWNLEAGVSQYF.